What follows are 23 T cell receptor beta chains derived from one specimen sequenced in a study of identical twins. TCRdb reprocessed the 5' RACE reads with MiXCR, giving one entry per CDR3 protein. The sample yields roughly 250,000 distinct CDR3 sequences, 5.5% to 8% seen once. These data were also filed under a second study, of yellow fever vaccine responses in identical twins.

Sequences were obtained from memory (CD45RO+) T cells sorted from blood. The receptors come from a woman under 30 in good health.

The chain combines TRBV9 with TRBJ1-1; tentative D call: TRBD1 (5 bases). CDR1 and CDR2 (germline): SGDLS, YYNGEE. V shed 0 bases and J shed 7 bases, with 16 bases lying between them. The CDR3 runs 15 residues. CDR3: CASSVDARGAGEAFF. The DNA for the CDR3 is TGTGCCAGCAGCGTAGATGCGAGGGGCGCGGGTGAAGCTTTCTTT. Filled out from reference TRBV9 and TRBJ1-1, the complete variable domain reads DSGVTQTPKHLITATGQRVTLRCSPRSGDLSVYWYQQSLDQGLQFLIQYYNGEERAKGNILERFSAQQFPDLHSELNLSSLELGDSALYFCASSVDARGAGEAFFGQGTRLTVV.

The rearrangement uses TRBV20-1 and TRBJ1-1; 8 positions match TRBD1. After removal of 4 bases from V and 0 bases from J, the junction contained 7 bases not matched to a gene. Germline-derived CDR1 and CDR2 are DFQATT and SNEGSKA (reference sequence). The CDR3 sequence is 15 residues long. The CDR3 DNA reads TGCAGTGCTATGCGGACAGGGCAATTGAACACTGAAGCTTTCTTT. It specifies CSAMRTGQLNTEAFF.

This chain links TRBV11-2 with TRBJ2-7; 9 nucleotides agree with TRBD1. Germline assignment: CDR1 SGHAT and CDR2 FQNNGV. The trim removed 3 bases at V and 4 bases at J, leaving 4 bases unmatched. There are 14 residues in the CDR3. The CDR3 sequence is CASSFGTGLYEQYV. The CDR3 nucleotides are TGTGCCAGCAGCTTCGGGACAGGGTTATACGAGCAGTACGTC.

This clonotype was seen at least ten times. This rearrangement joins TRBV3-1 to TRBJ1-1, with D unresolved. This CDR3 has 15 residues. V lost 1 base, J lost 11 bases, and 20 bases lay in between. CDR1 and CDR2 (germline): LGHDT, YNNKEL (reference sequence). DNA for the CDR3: TGTGCCAGCAGCCAAGCAACCTCCCAAGGCTGGGGTGCTTTCTTT. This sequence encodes CASSQATSQGWGAFF.

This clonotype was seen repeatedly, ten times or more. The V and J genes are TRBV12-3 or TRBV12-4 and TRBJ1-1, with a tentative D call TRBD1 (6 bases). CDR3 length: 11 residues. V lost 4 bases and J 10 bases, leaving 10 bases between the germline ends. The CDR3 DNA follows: TGTGCCAGCAGTTCGGGGGCTGGAGCTTTCTTT. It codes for CASSSGAGAFF.

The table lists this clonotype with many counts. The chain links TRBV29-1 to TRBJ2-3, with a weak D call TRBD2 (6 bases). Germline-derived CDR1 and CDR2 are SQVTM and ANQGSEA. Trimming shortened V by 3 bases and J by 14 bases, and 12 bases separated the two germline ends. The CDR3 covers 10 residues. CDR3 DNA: TGCAGCGTTGAGGATCTCGGGAGGTATTTT. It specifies CSVEDLGRYF.

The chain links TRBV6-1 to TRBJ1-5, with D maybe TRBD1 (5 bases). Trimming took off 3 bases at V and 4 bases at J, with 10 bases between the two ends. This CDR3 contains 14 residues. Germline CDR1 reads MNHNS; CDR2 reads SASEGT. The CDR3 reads CASSDRARNQPQHF. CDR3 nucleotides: TGTGCCAGCAGTGACAGGGCTAGGAATCAGCCCCAGCATTTT.

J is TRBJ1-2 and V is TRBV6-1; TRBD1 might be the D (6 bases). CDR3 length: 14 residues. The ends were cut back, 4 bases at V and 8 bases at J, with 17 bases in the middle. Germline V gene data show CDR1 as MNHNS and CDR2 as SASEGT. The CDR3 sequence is CASSVTGNVRGYTF. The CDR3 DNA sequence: TGTGCCAGCAGTGTAACAGGGAATGTTCGGGGCTACACCTTC.

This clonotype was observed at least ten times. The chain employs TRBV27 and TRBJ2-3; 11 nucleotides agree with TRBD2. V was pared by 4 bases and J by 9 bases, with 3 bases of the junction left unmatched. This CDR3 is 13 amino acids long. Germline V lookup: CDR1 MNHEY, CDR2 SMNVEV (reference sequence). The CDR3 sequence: CASSSGLAATQYF. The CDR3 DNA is TGTGCCAGCAGTTCGGGACTAGCGGCAACGCAGTATTTT.

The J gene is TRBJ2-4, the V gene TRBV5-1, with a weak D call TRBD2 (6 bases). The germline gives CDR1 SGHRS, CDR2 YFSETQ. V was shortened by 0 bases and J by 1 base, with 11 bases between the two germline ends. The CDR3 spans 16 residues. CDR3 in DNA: TGCGCCAGCAGCTTGGTGGCGGGGTCGGCCAAAAACATTCAGTACTTC. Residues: CASSLVAGSAKNIQYF.

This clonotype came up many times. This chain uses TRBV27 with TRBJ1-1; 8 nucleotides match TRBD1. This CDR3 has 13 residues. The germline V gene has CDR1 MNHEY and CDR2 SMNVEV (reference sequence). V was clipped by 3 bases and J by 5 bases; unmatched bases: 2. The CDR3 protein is CASSLTGVTEAFF. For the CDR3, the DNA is TGTGCCAGCAGTTTGACAGGGGTGACTGAAGCTTTCTTT.

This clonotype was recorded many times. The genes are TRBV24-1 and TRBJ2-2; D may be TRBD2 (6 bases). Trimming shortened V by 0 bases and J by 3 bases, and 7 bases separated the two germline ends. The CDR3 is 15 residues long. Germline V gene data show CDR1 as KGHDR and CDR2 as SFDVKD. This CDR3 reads CATSDLGEDTGELFF. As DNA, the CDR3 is TGTGCCACCAGTGATTTGGGGGAGGACACCGGGGAGCTGTTTTTT.

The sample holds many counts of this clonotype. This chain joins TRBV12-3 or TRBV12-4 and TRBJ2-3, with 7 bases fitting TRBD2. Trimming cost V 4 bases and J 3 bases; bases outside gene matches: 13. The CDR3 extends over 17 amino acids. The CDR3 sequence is CASSSRGGDGLTDTQYF. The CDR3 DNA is TGTGCCAGCAGTTCACGTGGGGGGGACGGATTAACAGATACGCAGTATTTT.

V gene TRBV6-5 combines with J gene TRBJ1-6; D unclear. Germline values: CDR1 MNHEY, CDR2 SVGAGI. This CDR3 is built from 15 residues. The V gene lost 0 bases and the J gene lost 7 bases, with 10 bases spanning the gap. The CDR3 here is CASSYSHRSNSPLHF. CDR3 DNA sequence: TGTGCCAGCAGTTACTCTCACCGTTCGAATTCACCCCTCCACTTT.

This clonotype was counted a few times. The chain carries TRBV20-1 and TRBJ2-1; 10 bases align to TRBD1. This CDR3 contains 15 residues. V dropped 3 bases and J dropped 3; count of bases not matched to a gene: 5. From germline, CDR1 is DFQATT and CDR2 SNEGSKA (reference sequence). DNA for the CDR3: TGCAGTGCTAGGGCGGGACAGGGGTACTACAATGAGCAGTTCTTC. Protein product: CSARAGQGYYNEQFF.

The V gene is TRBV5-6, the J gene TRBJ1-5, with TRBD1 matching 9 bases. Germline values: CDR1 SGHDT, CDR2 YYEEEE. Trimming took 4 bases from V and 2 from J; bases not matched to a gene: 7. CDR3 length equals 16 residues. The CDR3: CASSPGQGIGNQPQHF. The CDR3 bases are TGTGCCAGCAGCCCGGGACAGGGAATAGGCAATCAGCCCCAGCATTTT.

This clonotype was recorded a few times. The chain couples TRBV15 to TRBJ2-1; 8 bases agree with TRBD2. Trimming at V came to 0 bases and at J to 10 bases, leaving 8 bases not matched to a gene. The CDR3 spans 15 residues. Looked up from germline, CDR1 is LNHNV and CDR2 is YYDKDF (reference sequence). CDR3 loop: CATSRDSAGGYEQFF. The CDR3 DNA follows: TGTGCCACCAGCAGAGATTCTGCGGGGGGCTACGAGCAGTTCTTC. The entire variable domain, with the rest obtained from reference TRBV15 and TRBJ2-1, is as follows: DAMVIQNPRYQVTQFGKPVTLSCSQTLNHNVMYWYQQKSSQAPKLLFHYYDKDFNNEADTPDNFQSRRPNTSFCFLDIRSPGLGDTAMYLCATSRDSAGGYEQFFGPGTRLTVL.

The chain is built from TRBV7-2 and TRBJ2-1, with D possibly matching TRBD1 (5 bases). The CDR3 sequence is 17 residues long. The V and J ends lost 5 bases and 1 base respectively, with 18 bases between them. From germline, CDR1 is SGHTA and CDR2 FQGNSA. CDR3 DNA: TGTGCCAGCAGCCCCAACGACAGACCTAGATCCTACAATGAGCAGTTCTTC. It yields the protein CASSPNDRPRSYNEQFF.

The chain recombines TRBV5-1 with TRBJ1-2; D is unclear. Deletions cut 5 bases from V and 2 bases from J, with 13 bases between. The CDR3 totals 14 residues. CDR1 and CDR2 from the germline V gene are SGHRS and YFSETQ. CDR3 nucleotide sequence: TGCGCCAGCAGTTCCCGGGAGGGCAACTATGGCTACACCTTC. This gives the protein CASSSREGNYGYTF.

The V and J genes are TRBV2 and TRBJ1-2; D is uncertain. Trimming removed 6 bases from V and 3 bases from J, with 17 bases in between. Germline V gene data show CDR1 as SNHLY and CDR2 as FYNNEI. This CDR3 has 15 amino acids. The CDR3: CASRNQPGEHYGYTF. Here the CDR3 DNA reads TGTGCCAGCAGGAACCAACCGGGAGAGCACTATGGCTACACCTTC.

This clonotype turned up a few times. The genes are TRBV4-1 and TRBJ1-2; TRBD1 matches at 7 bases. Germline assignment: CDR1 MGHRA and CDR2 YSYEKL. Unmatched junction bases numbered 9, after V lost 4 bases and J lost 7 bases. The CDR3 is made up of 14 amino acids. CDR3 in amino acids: CASSLSGTVSGYTF. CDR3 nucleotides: TGCGCCAGCAGCCTTTCTGGGACAGTCTCTGGCTACACCTTC.

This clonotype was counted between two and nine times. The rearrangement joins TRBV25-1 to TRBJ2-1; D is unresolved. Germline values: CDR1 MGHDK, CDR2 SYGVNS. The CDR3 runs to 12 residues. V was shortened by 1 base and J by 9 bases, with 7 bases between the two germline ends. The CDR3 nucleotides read TGTGCCAGCAGTGAATCTAGGAGTGAGCAGTTCTTC. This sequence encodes CASSESRSEQFF. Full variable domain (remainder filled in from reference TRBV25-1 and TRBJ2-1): EADIYQTPRYLVIGTGKKITLECSQTMGHDKMYWYQQDPGMELHLIHYSYGVNSTEKGDLSSESTVSRIRTEHFPLTLESARPSHTSQYLCASSESRSEQFFGPGTRLTVL.

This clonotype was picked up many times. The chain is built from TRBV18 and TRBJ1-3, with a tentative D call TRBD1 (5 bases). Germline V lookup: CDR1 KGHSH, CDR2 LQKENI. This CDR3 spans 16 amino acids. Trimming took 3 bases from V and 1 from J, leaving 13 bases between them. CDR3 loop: CASSPQGVGSGNTIYF. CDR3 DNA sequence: TGTGCCAGCTCACCCCAGGGAGTAGGATCTGGAAACACCATATATTTT. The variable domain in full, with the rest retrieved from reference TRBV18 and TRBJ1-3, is NAGVMQNPRHLVRRRGQEARLRCSPMKGHSHVYWYRQLPEEGLKFMVYLQKENIIDESGMPKERFSAEFPKEGPSILRIQQVVRGDSAAYFCASSPQGVGSGNTIYFGEGSWLTVV.